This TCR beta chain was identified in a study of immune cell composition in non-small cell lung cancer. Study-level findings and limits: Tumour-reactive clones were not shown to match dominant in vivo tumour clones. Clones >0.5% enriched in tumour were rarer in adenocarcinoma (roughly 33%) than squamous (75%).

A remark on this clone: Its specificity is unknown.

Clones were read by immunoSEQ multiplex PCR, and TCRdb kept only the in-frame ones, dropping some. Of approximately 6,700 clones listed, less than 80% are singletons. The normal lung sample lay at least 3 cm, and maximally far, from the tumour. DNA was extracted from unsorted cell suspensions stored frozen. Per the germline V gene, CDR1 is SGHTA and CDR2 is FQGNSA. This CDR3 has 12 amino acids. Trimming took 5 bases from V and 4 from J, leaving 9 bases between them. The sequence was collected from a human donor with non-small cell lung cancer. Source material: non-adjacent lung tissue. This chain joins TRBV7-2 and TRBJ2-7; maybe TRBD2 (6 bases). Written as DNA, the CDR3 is TGTGCCAGCAGCCCCGCGGGGTACGAGCAGTACTTC. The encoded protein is CASSPAGYEQYF.